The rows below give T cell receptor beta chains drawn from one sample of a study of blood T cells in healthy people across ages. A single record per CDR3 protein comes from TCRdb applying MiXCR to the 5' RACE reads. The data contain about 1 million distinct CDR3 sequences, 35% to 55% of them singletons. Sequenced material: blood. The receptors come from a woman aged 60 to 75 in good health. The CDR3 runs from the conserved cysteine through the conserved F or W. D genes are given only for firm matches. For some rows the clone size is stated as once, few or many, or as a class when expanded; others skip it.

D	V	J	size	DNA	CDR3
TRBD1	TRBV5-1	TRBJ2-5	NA	TGCGCCAGCAGCTTCCGGGACAGGGTTTTACAAGAGACCCAGTACTTC	CASSFRDRVLQETQYF
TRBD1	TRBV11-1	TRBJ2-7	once	TGTGCCAGCGGCCAGGACAGGGGATACTACGAGCAGTACTTC	CASGQDRGYYEQYF
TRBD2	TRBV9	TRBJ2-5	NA	TGTGCCAGCAGCGACGTAGGACTAGCGGGAGCCAGAGAGACCCAGTACTTC	CASSDVGLAGARETQYF
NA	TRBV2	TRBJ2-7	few	TGTGCCAGCAGTGAATTTGGCAGGGGCTCCTACGAGCAGTACTTC	CASSEFGRGSYEQYF
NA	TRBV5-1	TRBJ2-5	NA	TGCGCCAGCAGCTTAGTCCTAGCCCAGAGCGGGACCCAGTACTTC	CASSLVLAQSGTQYF
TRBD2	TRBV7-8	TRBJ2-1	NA	TGTGCCAGCAGCCCGAGACTAGCGGTCTCCTACAATGAGCAGTTCTTC	CASSPRLAVSYNEQFF
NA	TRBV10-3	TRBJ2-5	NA	TGTGCCATCAGTGCCATCGTGGGGGGACAAGAGACCCAGTACTTC	CAISAIVGGQETQYF
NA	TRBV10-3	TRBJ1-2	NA	TGTGCCATCAGCAGACAGAACTATGGCTACACCTTC	CAISRQNYGYTF
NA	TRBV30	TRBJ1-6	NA	TGTGCCTGGAGTGTACAGCAGGGCTCACCCCTCCACTTT	CAWSVQQGSPLHF
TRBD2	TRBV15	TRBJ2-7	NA	TGTGCCACCAGCAGAGGAGGGACTAGCGGCTACGAGCAGTACTTC	CATSRGGTSGYEQYF
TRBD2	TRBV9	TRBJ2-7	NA	TGTGCCAGCAACTCTGTCACTAGCGGGAGTTTGGATGAGCAGTACTTC	CASNSVTSGSLDEQYF
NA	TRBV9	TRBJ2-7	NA	TGTGCCAGCAGCGTAGAGGGGACGGCTTACAATGAGCAGTACTTC	CASSVEGTAYNEQYF
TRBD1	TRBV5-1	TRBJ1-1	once	TGCGCCAGCAGCTTGGGTTACAGGGGGCCGAACACTGAAGCTTTCTTT	CASSLGYRGPNTEAFF
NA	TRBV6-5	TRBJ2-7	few	TGTGCCAGCAGTTACGCTGGGGGTGTAACCTACGAGCAGTACTTC	CASSYAGGVTYEQYF
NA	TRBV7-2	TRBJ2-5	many	TGTGCCAGCAGCTGGGACGAATCACCAGAGACCCAGTACTTC	CASSWDESPETQYF
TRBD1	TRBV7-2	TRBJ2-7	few	TGTGCCAGCAGCTTAGCCCAAGGGACAGGGATCAGCACCTACGAGCAGTACTTC	CASSLAQGTGISTYEQYF
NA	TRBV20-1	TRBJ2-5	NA	TGCAGTGCTCTCTGGGACGGTCAAGAGACCCAGTACTTC	CSALWDGQETQYF
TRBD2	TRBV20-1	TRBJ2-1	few	TGCAGTGCCCGGGTACCACTGGGACTAGCGGGGTATTGGAATGAGCAGTTCTTC	CSARVPLGLAGYWNEQFF
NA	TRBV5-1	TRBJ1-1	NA	TGCGCCAGCAGCCCCGGGACTTTCGCTGAAGCTTTCTTT	CASSPGTFAEAFF
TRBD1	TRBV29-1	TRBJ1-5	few	TGCAGCGTCGCCGGGGACAGGGGGTTTAAGGAGCCCCAGCATTTT	CSVAGDRGFKEPQHF
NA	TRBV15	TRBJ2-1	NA	TGTGCCACCAGGATGATAGTCTACAACGAGCAGTTCTTC	CATRMIVYNEQFF
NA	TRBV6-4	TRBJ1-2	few	TGTGCCAGCAGTGACGGACCTGGCCTCGGGTATGGCTACACCTTC	CASSDGPGLGYGYTF
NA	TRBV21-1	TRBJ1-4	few	TGTGCCAGCAGTAACAGGGGATTGAGGGAAAAACTGTTTTTT	CASSNRGLREKLFF
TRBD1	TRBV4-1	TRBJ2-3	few	TGCGCCAGCAGCCAGAACAGGGACAGAGATACGCAGTATTTT	CASSQNRDRDTQYF
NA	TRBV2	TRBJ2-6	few	TGTGCCAGCAGTGGGCTTGGGGCCAACGTCCTGACTTTC	CASSGLGANVLTF
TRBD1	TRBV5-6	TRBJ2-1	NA	TGTGCCAGCAGTCCGACGCCCCACCGACAGGGAAGAATTCAGAATGAGCAGTTCTTC	CASSPTPHRQGRIQNEQFF
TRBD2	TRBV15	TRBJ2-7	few	TGTGCCACCAGCGGCGGACTAGCGGCCTCCTACGAGCAGTACTTC	CATSGGLAASYEQYF
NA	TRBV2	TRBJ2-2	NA	TGTGCCAGCAGTGAAGAGGTGACCGGGGAGCTGTTTTTT	CASSEEVTGELFF
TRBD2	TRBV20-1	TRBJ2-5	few	TGCAGTGCTGTCGGACTAGCGGGAGGGATGGGGACCCAGTACTTC	CSAVGLAGGMGTQYF
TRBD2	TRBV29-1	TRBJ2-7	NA	TGCAGCGTTTGGGGCCAAGCGGGAGGGAGGAACGAGCAGTACTTC	CSVWGQAGGRNEQYF
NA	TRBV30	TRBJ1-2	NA	TGTGCCTGGAGTCAAGGACTGTGGGGCTACACCTTC	CAWSQGLWGYTF
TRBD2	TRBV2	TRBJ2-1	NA	TGTGCCAGCAGCTCGGGGCTTTTCCCCGGGACTAGCGGGAGGATTACCTACAATGAGCAGTTCTTC	CASSSGLFPGTSGRITYNEQFF
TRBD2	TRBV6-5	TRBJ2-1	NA	TGTGCCAGCACCGAAAGAGCGGGAGGGCATATAAATGAGCAGTTCTTC	CASTERAGGHINEQFF
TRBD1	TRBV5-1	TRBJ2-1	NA	TGCGCCAGCTCATTCTCCAGCGGGACAGGGGCTTACAATGAGCAGTTCTTC	CASSFSSGTGAYNEQFF
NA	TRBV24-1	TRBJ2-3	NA	TGTGCCACCAGTGATTTGCGAGGGACAGATACGCAGTATTTT	CATSDLRGTDTQYF
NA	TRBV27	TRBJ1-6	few	TGTGCCAGCAGTTTGGGGGGGAGATCCCTCCACTTT	CASSLGGRSLHF
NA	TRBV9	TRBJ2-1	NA	TGTGCCAGCGGGGGGGGGCGCACCTACAATGAGCAGTTCTTC	CASGGGRTYNEQFF
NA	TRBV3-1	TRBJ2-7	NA	TGTGCCAGCAGCCAAGAGGGGAGGGGGAGGAGCTCCTACGAGCAGTACTTC	CASSQEGRGRSSYEQYF
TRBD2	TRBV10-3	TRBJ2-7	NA	TGTGCCATCAGGCCTAGCGGAATCGCCTACGAGCAGTACTTC	CAIRPSGIAYEQYF
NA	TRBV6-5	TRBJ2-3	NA	TGTGCCAGCAAATGGGGGCAGGGGAGCACAGATACGCAGTATTTT	CASKWGQGSTDTQYF
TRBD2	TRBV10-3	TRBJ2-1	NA	TGTGCCATCACCGCTCGAGCGGGAGGCAATGAGCAGTTCTTC	CAITARAGGNEQFF
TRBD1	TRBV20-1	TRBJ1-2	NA	TGCAGTGCCCTCCCGAGGAGGGGGCGGGGTGGCTACACCTTC	CSALPRRGRGGYTF
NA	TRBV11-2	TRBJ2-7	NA	TGTGCCAGCAGCCTAGGGCAGGGAGGAACGGGCGAGCAGTACTTC	CASSLGQGGTGEQYF
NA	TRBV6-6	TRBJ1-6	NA	TGTGCCAGCAGCCCCGTGGAGGGTCGAAATTCACCCCTCCACTTT	CASSPVEGRNSPLHF
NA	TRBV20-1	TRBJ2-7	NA	TGCAGAGCTAGAGTCCACGAACTAGAGACCTACGAGCAGTACTTC	CRARVHELETYEQYF
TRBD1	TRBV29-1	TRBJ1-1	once	TGCAGCGTGGCACGGACAGGGGTGAACACTGAAGCTTTCTTT	CSVARTGVNTEAFF
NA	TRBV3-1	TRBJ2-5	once	TGTGCCAGCAGCTCAGGGTTTCGCACTTCCTATGAGCAGTACTTC	CASSSGFRTSYEQYF
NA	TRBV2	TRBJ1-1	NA	TGTGCCAGCGGCGGCCTAGACACTGAAGCTTTCTTT	CASGGLDTEAFF
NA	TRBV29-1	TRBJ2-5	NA	TGCAGCGTTGGAGGAACAGGGACCCAAGAGACCCAGTACTTC	CSVGGTGTQETQYF
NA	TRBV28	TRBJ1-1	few	TGTGCCAGCAGTCCTCCGAATGGAAGGGCCACTGAAGCTTTCTTT	CASSPPNGRATEAFF
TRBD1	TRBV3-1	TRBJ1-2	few	TGTGCCAGCAGCCGGACAGGGGGAGGCTACACCTTC	CASSRTGGGYTF
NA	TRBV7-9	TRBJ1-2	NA	TGTACCAGCAGCTTAGTTTCAGTGAACTATGGCTACACCTTC	CTSSLVSVNYGYTF
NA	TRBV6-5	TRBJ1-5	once	TGTGCCAGCAGCTACTCTCAGGACGTACAGCCCCAGCATTTT	CASSYSQDVQPQHF
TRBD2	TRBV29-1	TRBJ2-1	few	TGCAGCGTTGGGCTAGCGGGAGGTGCCAATGAGCAGTTCTTC	CSVGLAGGANEQFF
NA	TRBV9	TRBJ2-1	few	TGTGCCAGCAGCGTAGGGTCCGGACTAAACAATGAGCAGTTCTTC	CASSVGSGLNNEQFF
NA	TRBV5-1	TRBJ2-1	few	TGCGCCAGCAGCTCCGCGGTTGGTAGGAGCGATGAGCAGTTCTTC	CASSSAVGRSDEQFF
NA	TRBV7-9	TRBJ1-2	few	TGTGCCAGCAGCCCAGGACAGAGAATTAACTATGGCTACACCTTC	CASSPGQRINYGYTF
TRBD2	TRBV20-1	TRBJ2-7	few	TGCAGTGCTAGAACCTCCGGGGCGGGAGGGCTTCGGAACGAGCAGTACTTC	CSARTSGAGGLRNEQYF
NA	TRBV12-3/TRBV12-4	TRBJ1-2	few	TGTGCCAGCAGTTTCCGGGGACTACCCCTCTACACCTTC	CASSFRGLPLYTF